This T cell receptor (beta chain) was recorded in a study of T cells in Graves' hyperthyroidism and ophthalmopathy. TCR beta CDR3 regions were amplified from RNA. When the TCR CDR3 underwent first-round RT-PCR, the HTBI primer set was used. TCRdb ran MiXCR on the multiplex PCR reads and lists one entry per CDR3 protein. The top ten hold more than 50% of the sample, which has 200,000 to 250,000 distinct CDR3 sequences, about a sixth seen once. The length of the CDR3 is 15 residues. The germline CDR1 and CDR2 sequences are ENHRY and SYGVKD. About this clonotype: Since a much larger clone is just one base distant, this may be a read error.

Fresh peripheral blood, roughly 10 ml, was the source of the PBMCs. The sequenced material came from blood. The chain joins TRBV10-3 to TRBJ1-2; 8 bases map to TRBD1. The sequence derives from a woman aged 45 to 65 with Graves' hyperthyroidism. The CDR3 protein is CVIRKTTGGDYGYTF. The CDR3 DNA is TGTGTCATCAGGAAAACCACAGGGGGGGACTATGGCTACACCTTC.